Relative to its sample, the clone carrying this T cell receptor (beta chain) is medium-sized. Its antigen is not identified. Full-length variable regions came from constant-region reverse primers plus semi-nested Nested Universal Primer A PCR. TCRdb redid the calling of the 5' RACE reads with MiXCR, one entry per CDR3 protein. The data show about 59,000 distinct CDR3 sequences, with less than 25% seen just once and 3.2% held by the top ten. Treg sorting used a CD4+CD25+CD127-/low gate. Study-wide findings and caveats: Tumor-infiltrating Treg TCR alpha and beta sequences overlapped most with tumor naive CD4+ T cells, then blood naive.

Trimming removed 4 bases at V and 3 bases at J, with 11 bases between. Germline values: CDR1 SGHTA, CDR2 FQGNSA. CDR3 length: 14 residues. The genes are TRBV7-2 and TRBJ2-3; D ambiguous. Sequencing input: tumor-infiltrating Tregs sorted from the breast tumor. The origin of this receptor is a female donor with breast cancer. CDR3 in amino acids: CASSSYLGTDTQYF. The CDR3, as DNA: TGTGCCAGCAGCTCGTACCTAGGAACAGATACGCAGTATTTT.